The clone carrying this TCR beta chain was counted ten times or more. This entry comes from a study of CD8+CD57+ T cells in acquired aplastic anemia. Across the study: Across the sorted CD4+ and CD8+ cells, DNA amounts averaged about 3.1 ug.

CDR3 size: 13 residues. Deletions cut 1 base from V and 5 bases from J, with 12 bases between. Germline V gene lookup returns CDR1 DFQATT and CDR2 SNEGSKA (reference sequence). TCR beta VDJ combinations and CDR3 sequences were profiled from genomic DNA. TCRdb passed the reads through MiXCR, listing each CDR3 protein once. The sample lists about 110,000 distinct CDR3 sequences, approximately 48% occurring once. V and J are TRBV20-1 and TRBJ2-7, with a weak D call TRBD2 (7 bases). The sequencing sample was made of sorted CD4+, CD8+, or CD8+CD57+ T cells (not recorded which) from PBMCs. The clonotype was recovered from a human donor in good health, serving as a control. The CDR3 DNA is TGCAGTGCTAGAGTACAGGGAGGGGACGAGCAGTACTTC. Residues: CSARVQGGDEQYF.